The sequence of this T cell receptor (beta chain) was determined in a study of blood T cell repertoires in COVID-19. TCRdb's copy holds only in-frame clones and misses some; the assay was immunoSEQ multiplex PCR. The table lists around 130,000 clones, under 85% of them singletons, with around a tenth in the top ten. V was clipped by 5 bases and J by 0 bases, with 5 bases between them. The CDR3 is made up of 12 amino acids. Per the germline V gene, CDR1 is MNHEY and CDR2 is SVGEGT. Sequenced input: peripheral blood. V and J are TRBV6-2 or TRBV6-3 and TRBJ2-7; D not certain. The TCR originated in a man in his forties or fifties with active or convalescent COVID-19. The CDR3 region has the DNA TGTGCCAGCAGTCCAGGCTCCTACGAGCAGTACTTC. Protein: CASSPGSYEQYF.